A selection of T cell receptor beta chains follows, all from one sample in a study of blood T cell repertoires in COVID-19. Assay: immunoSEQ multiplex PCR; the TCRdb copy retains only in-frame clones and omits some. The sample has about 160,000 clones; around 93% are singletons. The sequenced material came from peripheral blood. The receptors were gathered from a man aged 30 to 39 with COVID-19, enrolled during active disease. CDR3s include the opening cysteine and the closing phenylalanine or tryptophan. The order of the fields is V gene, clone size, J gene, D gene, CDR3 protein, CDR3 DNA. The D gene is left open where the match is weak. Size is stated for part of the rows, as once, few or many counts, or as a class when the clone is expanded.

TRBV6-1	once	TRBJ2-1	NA	CASSEASFGSAYNEQFF	TGTGCCAGCAGTGAAGCGTCGTTTGGGAGCGCCTACAATGAGCAGTTCTTC
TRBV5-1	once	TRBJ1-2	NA	CASSFGQSYGYTF	TGCGCCAGCAGCTTTGGACAGAGCTATGGCTACACCTTC
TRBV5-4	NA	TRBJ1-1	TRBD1	CASSLANRGAEAFF	TGTGCCAGCAGCTTGGCCAACAGGGGTGCTGAAGCTTTCTTT
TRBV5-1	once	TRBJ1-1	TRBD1	CASGTGNAGTEAFF	TGCGCCAGCGGGACAGGGAATGCAGGAACTGAAGCTTTCTTT
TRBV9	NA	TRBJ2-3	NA	CASSPYSTDTQYF	TGTGCCAGCAGCCCCTATAGCACAGATACGCAGTATTTT
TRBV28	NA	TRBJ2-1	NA	CASSYRGYNEQFF	TGTGCCAGCAGTTATCGAGGTTACAATGAGCAGTTCTTC
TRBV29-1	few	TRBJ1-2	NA	CSVEEYGGYGYTF	TGCAGCGTTGAAGAATACGGAGGGTATGGCTACACCTTC
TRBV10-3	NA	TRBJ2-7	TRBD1	CAISEGQGAHEQYF	TGTGCCATCAGTGAGGGACAGGGGGCCCACGAGCAGTACTTC
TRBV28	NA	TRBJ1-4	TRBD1	CASRRGTVEKLFF	TGTGCCAGCAGACGGGGGACAGTTGAAAAACTGTTTTTT
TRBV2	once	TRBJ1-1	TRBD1	CASSPVRQGGTEAFF	TGTGCCAGCAGTCCCGTGCGACAGGGAGGCACTGAAGCTTTCTTT
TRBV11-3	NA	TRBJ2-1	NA	CASSLDYYNEQFF	TGTGCCAGCAGCCTTGACTACTACAATGAGCAGTTCTTC
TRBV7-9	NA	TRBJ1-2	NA	CASGQGNYGYTF	TGTGCCAGCGGGCAGGGTAACTATGGCTACACCTTC
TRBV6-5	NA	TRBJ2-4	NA	CASSYSKAKNIQYF	TGTGCCAGCAGTTACTCTAAAGCCAAAAACATTCAGTACTTC
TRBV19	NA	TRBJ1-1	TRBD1	CASSYRGGNTEAFF	TGTGCCAGTAGTTACAGGGGGGGAAACACTGAAGCTTTCTTT
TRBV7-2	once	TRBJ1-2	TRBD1	CASSSDRDRDGYTF	TGTGCCAGCAGCTCCGACCGGGACAGAGATGGCTACACCTTC
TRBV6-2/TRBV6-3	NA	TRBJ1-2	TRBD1	CASSYRDRVYGYTF	TGTGCCAGCAGTTACCGGGACAGGGTCTATGGCTACACCTTC
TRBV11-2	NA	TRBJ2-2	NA	CASSLDPGANTGELFF	TGTGCCAGCAGCTTGGACCCGGGGGCGAACACCGGGGAGCTGTTTTTT
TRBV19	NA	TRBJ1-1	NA	CASSRAIWVNTEAFF	TGTGCCAGTAGTAGGGCTATTTGGGTGAACACTGAAGCTTTCTTT
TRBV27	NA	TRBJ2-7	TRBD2	CASSLFMRGSNYLYEQYF	TGTGCCAGCAGTTTATTTATGCGGGGGAGCAACTATTTGTACGAGCAGTACTTC
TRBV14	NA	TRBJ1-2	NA	CASSQGGTSIYGYTF	TGTGCCAGCAGCCAAGGGGGCACCAGTATCTATGGCTACACCTTC
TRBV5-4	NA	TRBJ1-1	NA	CAISFKGGGNTEAFF	TGTGCCATATCATTTAAAGGGGGTGGGAACACTGAAGCTTTCTTT
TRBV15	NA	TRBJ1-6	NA	CATSRAPPGVGGTSPLHF	TGTGCCACCAGCAGAGCGCCACCGGGAGTCGGAGGTACTTCACCCCTCCACTTT
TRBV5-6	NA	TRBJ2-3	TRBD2	CASSSRQVYGREGKYF	TGTGCCAGCAGCTCTCGACAGGTTTATGGGCGGGAGGGCAAGTATTTT
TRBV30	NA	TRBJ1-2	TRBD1	CAWSRGTEYGYTF	TGTGCCTGGAGTCGGGGGACAGAATATGGCTACACCTTC
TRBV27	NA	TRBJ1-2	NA	CASSMGGGDYGYTF	TGTGCCAGCAGCATGGGGGGGGGCGACTATGGCTACACCTTC
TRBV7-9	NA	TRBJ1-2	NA	CASSLAVAGSYTF	TGTGCCAGCAGCTTAGCAGTGGCTGGTAGCTACACCTTC
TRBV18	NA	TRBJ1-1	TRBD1	CASSPGTGNTEAFF	TGTGCCAGCTCCCCCGGGACAGGGAACACTGAAGCTTTCTTT
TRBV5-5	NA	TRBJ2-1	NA	CASSLVHGGTEQFF	TGTGCCAGCAGCTTGGTTCATGGGGGGACGGAGCAGTTCTTC
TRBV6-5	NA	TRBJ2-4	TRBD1	CASSYSRGHDIQYF	TGTGCCAGCAGTTACTCGAGGGGGCATGACATTCAGTACTTC
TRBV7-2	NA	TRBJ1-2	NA	CASSPRGTGGYTF	TGTGCCAGCAGCCCCCGGGGGACCGGCGGCTACACCTTC
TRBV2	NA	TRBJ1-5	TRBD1	CASSGQGGAQHF	TGTGCCAGCAGTGGACAGGGAGGTGCCCAGCATTTT
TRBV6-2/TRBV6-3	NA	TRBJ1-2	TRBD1	CASRPWTGGASNYGYTF	TGTGCCAGCAGGCCTTGGACAGGGGGCGCGTCTAACTATGGCTACACCTTC
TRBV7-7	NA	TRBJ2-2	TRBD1	CASSLGTGRGELFF	TGTGCCAGCAGCTTAGGGACAGGACGTGGGGAGCTGTTTTTT
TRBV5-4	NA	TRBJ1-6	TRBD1	CASSTQGSYNSPLHF	TGTGCCAGCAGTACACAGGGGTCCTATAATTCACCCCTCCACTTT
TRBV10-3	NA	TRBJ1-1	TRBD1	CAISPLTGEAEAFF	TGTGCCATCTCACCCCTTACAGGGGAGGCTGAAGCTTTCTTT
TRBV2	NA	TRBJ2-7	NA	CASSKIASHGQYF	TGTGCCAGCAGTAAAATCGCGTCCCACGGGCAGTACTTC
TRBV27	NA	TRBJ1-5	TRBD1	CASSRGRILGQAYNQPQHF	TGTGCCAGCAGCAGAGGTAGGATCCTTGGACAGGCGTACAATCAGCCCCAGCATTTT